A single sample gave rise to the 7 T cell receptor beta chains below, sequenced in a study of T cells expressing NK-cell markers. TCRdb reprocessed the 5' RACE reads and reports one entry per CDR3 protein, with no DNA. The sample has 550,000 to 600,000 distinct CDR3 sequences. What was sequenced was blood T cells: a sorted CD56 or NKG2C T cell subset, CD4+ or CD8+ T cells, or bulk PBMC T cells (not recorded which). These receptors all come from a man between 18 and 29 years old in good health.

The chain carries TRBV11-1 and TRBJ2-1. Germline V gene data show CDR1 as SGHAT and CDR2 as FQDESV (reference sequence). The CDR3 runs 12 residues. The CDR3 loop reads CASRRRSDEQFF. Variable domain in full (rest from reference TRBV11-1 and TRBJ2-1): EAEVAQSPRYKITEKSQAVAFWCDPISGHATLYWYRQILGQGPELLVQFQDESVVDDSQLPKDRFSAERLKGVDSTLKIQPAELGDSAMYLCASRRRSDEQFFGPGTRLTVL.

J is TRBJ2-7 and V is TRBV7-2; TCRdb outputs TRBD2, but without DNA this stays unchecked. Germline V lookup: CDR1 SGHTA, CDR2 FQGNSA. CDR3 length: 16 residues. The CDR3 reads CASSLRTSGRSYEQYF.

The rearrangement links TRBV3-1 to TRBJ2-1. The CDR3 runs to 14 residues. Germline CDR1 is LGHDT and CDR2 is YNNKEL (reference sequence). CDR3 amino acids: CASSLGRGVNEQFF.

The chain combines TRBV20-1 with TRBJ2-1. The length of the CDR3 is 13 residues. CDR1 DFQATT and CDR2 SNEGSKA come from the germline V gene (reference sequence). This CDR3 reads CSARDRLTNEQFF.

The chain recombines TRBV12-3 or TRBV12-4 with TRBJ2-5; no DNA is available, so the TRBD1 call from TCRdb remains unchecked. This CDR3 is 16 amino acids long. The CDR3 reads CASSFGGTGVGETQYF.

The chain employs TRBV12-3 or TRBV12-4 and TRBJ2-1. The CDR3 has 13 residues. CDR3 in amino acids: CASSLSTIYEQFF.

The chain links TRBV6-5 to TRBJ1-5. The germline V gene has CDR1 MNHEY and CDR2 SVGAGI. This CDR3 is built from 14 residues. This CDR3 is CASSYLTANQPQHF.